This T cell receptor (beta chain) was recovered during a study of blood T cell repertoires in COVID-19. About the study: From the United States, Italy and Spain came samples of acute and convalescent COVID-19.

TCRdb keeps only in-frame clones here, not all; method: immunoSEQ multiplex PCR. The data contain around 250,000 clones, more than 85% of them singletons. V gave up 5 bases and J gave up 4 bases, with 20 bases separating them. The CDR3 is made up of 16 amino acids. Germline values: CDR1 MNHEY, CDR2 SVGEGT. The source of this sequence is a man younger than 30 with active or convalescent COVID-19. The chain employs TRBV6-2 or TRBV6-3 and TRBJ1-1, with D perhaps matching TRBD1 (5 bases). Specimen: peripheral blood. CDR3 sequence: CASSRNARVQGTEAFF. CDR3 DNA sequence: TGTGCCAGCAGTAGAAACGCCAGGGTTCAGGGCACTGAAGCTTTCTTT.